The sequence of this T cell receptor beta chain was determined in a study of shared clonotypes between healthy human individuals. In the study overall: The study used three CD4 naive, three CD4 memory, two CD8 naive and one CD8 memory plate per donor.

Under the authors' procedure: ImmunoSEQ yielded junction-only sequences lacking quality scores, so filtering differed. Only in-frame clones appear in the TCRdb table, and some are missing; sequencing was by immunoSEQ multiplex PCR. V and J calls and clone size are given by that table; D and trimming were obtained from the DNA. The sample lists about 2.3 million clones, roughly 92% seen once, with about 0.36% in the top ten. Study-wide points: Generally, naive subsets came out with larger estimated richness than memory subsets.

Trimming shortened V by 0 bases and J by 2 bases, and 9 bases separated the two germline ends. CDR3 length equals 14 residues. Germline assignment: CDR1 SGDLS and CDR2 YYNGEE. For this clone: No antigen is known for it.

The V and J genes are TRBV9 and TRBJ2-7; D is undetermined. This clonotype originated in a man younger than 35 in good health. Some clones in this sample may be carry-over from other donors' samples. The specimen sequenced was naive CD4+ T cells from PBMCs. Sample subset: CD45RA+ positively selected. Here the CDR3 DNA reads TGTGCCAGCAGCGTAGCGGCTGGGACCTACGAGCAGTACTTC. Protein sequence: CASSVAAGTYEQYF.